The source of this TCR beta chain is a study of T cell responses to AZD1222 COVID-19 vaccine. The protocol was immunoSEQ multiplex PCR, while the TCRdb copy is restricted to in-frame clones and leaves out a portion. The profile shows approximately 26,000 clones, approximately 85% of them singletons. This CDR3 has 16 residues. The V and J ends lost 3 bases and 1 base respectively, with 15 bases between them. Per the germline V gene, CDR1 is KGHSH and CDR2 is LQKENI. The sequencing here drew on peripheral blood, taken 28 days after the second AZD1222 dose. The sequence was collected from an adult who received the AZD1222 COVID-19 vaccine. V is TRBV18 and J is TRBJ1-1, with D tentatively TRBD1 (5 bases). The CDR3 region is CASSPPTGTGNTEAFF. DNA of the CDR3: TGTGCCAGCTCACCCCCGACCGGGACGGGGAACACTGAAGCTTTCTTT.